The clone carrying this T cell receptor beta chain came up many times. The target antigen is unknown. Libraries of bulk TCR were made by previously described methods (with listed TCR primers). TCRdb processed the PCR reads anew with MiXCR; each CDR3 protein has one entry. Here the sample spans about 40,000 distinct CDR3 sequences, 15% to 20% being singletons. This record belongs to a study of molecular identifiers for immune sequencing clone quantification. This CDR3 contains 18 residues. Trimming removed 1 base from V and 2 bases from J; junction bases left unmatched: 10. CDR1 is SGHVS, CDR2 FQNEAQ, per germline. Sorting selected naive CD8 T cells with a CD8+CD4-CCR7+CD45RA+ phenotype. Whole-study results and caveats: More than 97% of effector molecules, versus under 1% of naive-cell molecules, belonged to clones above 20 RNA copies.

The source material was naive CD8+ T cells from blood, with Jurkat cell RNA spiked in. Stated subset: FACS-sorted CD8+CD4-CCR7+CD45RA+ naive T cells. The TCR originated in a human donor in good health. Some libraries in this study had Jurkat cell RNA spiked in. The rearrangement uses TRBV7-8 and TRBJ2-5; 10 bases fit TRBD2. CDR3 DNA: TGTGCCAGCAGCTTAGTCTCCAGCGGGGGGGCCGAGCAAGAGACCCAGTACTTC. It specifies CASSLVSSGGAEQETQYF. Together with reference TRBV7-8 and TRBJ2-5, the CDR3 gives the full variable domain: GAGVSQSPRYKVAKRGQDVALRCDPISGHVSLFWYQQALGQGPEFLTYFQNEAQLDKSGLPSDRFFAERPEGSVSTLKIQRTQQEDSAVYLCASSLVSSGGAEQETQYFGPGTRLLVL.